The 26 T cell receptor beta chains reported below all come from one sample, sequenced in a study of T cell repertoires in cytomegalovirus infection. TCRdb redid the calling of the reads with MiXCR, one entry per CDR3 protein. The sample consists of about 740,000 distinct CDR3 sequences, 35% to 40% of them appearing once. Material for sequencing was PBMCs. All receptors come from a human donor in good health (CMV status not recorded). Some clones in this sample may be carry-over from other donors' samples.

The chain recombines TRBV4-1 with TRBJ2-1; D possibly corresponds to TRBD1 (5 bases). Germline V lookup: CDR1 MGHRA, CDR2 YSYEKL. The CDR3 covers 17 residues. V lost 0 bases and J lost 2, with 14 bases in between. CDR3 nucleotides: TGCGCCAGCAGCCAAGACAAGGGGTGGACGGCCTACAATGAGCAGTTCTTC. Translating it yields CASSQDKGWTAYNEQFF.

This clonotype was seen ten or more times. V usage is TRBV7-2 and J usage is TRBJ2-7; TRBD2 agrees at 7 bases. V lost 4 bases, J lost 2 bases, and 8 bases stayed unmatched. The CDR3 consists of 15 residues. Germline CDR1 SGHTA, CDR2 FQGNSA. CDR3 nucleotide sequence: TGTGCCAGCAGCTCGGAGAGTACTAGCGCCTACGAGCAGTACTTC. It is translated as CASSSESTSAYEQYF. Combining the CDR3 with reference TRBV7-2 and TRBJ2-7 gives the whole variable domain GAGVSQSPSNKVTEKGKDVELRCDPISGHTALYWYRQSLGQGLEFLIYFQGNSAPDKSGLPSDRFSAERTGGSVSTLTIQRTQQEDSAVYLCASSSESTSAYEQYFGPGTRLTVT.

This chain connects TRBV11-2 to TRBJ1-1; D is possibly TRBD1 (5 bases). Germline CDR1 SGHAT, CDR2 FQNNGV. CDR3 length: 14 amino acids. The V end was cut by 6 bases, the J end by 5 bases, with 16 bases between. The CDR3 protein is CASRPGTPGTEAFF. The CDR3 nucleotides are TGTGCCAGCAGGCCCGGGACTCCTGGAACTGAAGCTTTCTTT.

In this sample, this clonotype turned up many times. The CDR3 sequence is CASSLEGREAGELFF. The CDR3 DNA follows: TGTGCCAGCAGCTTAGAAGGGAGGGAGGCCGGGGAGCTGTTTTTT. The J gene is TRBJ2-2, the V gene TRBV7-2, with 7 positions matching TRBD2. Germline V gives CDR1 SGHTA, CDR2 FQGNSA. J was trimmed by 6 bases and V by 1 base; bases with no gene match: 5. The CDR3 loop spans 15 amino acids. Looking up the rest from reference TRBV7-2 and TRBJ2-2 gives the full variable domain: GAGVSQSPSNKVTEKGKDVELRCDPISGHTALYWYRQSLGQGLEFLIYFQGNSAPDKSGLPSDRFSAERTGGSVSTLTIQRTQQEDSAVYLCASSLEGREAGELFFGEGSRLTVL.

The CDR3 sequence is CSARTDGRNEKLFF. The CDR3 DNA sequence: TGCAGTGCTAGAACTGATGGGAGAAATGAAAAACTGTTTTTT. V usage is TRBV20-1 and J usage is TRBJ1-4; unclear D gene. Germline-derived CDR1 and CDR2 are DFQATT and SNEGSKA (reference sequence). V was pared by 2 bases and J by 5 bases, with 12 bases between. The CDR3 consists of 14 residues.

The chain is built from TRBV5-1 and TRBJ2-4, with D tentatively TRBD1 (5 bases). V shed 4 bases and J shed 0 bases, with 8 bases lying between them. The CDR3 runs 14 residues. Germline CDR1 and CDR2: SGHRS and YFSETQ. The chain's CDR3 is CASSLTVAKNIQYF. The CDR3 nucleotides are TGCGCCAGCAGCCTGACAGTAGCCAAAAACATTCAGTACTTC. Using reference TRBV5-1 and TRBJ2-4 for the parts outside the CDR3, the full variable domain is KAGVTQTPRYLIKTRGQQVTLSCSPISGHRSVSWYQQTPGQGLQFLFEYFSETQRNKGNFPGRFSGRQFSNSRSEMNVSTLELGDSALYLCASSLTVAKNIQYFGAGTRLSVL.

This clonotype occurred a few times. The chain is built from TRBV29-1 and TRBJ2-2; a possible D gene is TRBD1 (6 bases). Germline V lookup: CDR1 SQVTM, CDR2 ANQGSEA. The germline V and J ends were trimmed by 4 bases and 4 bases, with 13 bases remaining between them. CDR3 length: 14 amino acids. The CDR3 loop reads CSVVWGLTTGELFF. CDR3 nucleotides: TGCAGCGTTGTCTGGGGGCTGACCACCGGGGAGCTGTTTTTT.

The V call is TRBV10-3, the J call TRBJ2-1, with D possibly matching TRBD2 (6 bases). Germline V gene sequence: CDR1 ENHRY, CDR2 SYGVKD. The CDR3 has 14 amino acids. V dropped 6 bases and J dropped 9 bases, with 18 bases sitting between them. CDR3 sequence reads: CAIRKTGVRGEQFF. CDR3 DNA: TGTGCCATCAGGAAGACGGGAGTGAGGGGTGAGCAGTTCTTC.

To note about this clonotype: One end of the junction does not line up with germline, which may come from a read error. The chain uses TRBV7-7 and TRBJ1-5; 8 bases are a match to TRBD1. The CDR3 sequence is 15 residues long. CDR1 SSHAT and CDR2 FNYEAQ come from the germline V gene (reference sequence). In nucleotides, the CDR3 is TGTGCTAGCAGATTGGACAGGGTTAACAATCAGCCCCAGCATTTT. Amino acids: CASRLDRVNNQPQHF.

Of note for this clonotype: Since a much larger clone is just one base distant, this may be a read error. This rearrangement joins TRBV11-2 to TRBJ1-2; D is ambiguous. Trimming shortened V by 0 bases and J by 8 bases, and 7 bases separated the two germline ends. CDR1 is SGHAT and CDR2 is FQNNGV in the germline V gene. The CDR3 spans 12 residues. In DNA, the CDR3 is TGTGCCAGCAGCTTAGAAATTAGCGGCTACACCTTC. It codes for CASSLEISGYTF.

This clonotype was seen many times. This chain joins TRBV7-9 and TRBJ2-1; the match to TRBD2 covers 8 bases. CDR1 and CDR2 (germline): SEHNR, FQNEAQ (reference sequence). The J segment lost 4 bases and the V segment lost 4 bases, leaving 9 bases of the junction unmatched. CDR3 size: 16 residues. The CDR3 coding sequence is TGTGCCAGCAGCTCCCCCGGGGGGGCCCTATACAATGAGCAGTTCTTC. This sequence encodes CASSSPGGALYNEQFF. The whole variable domain, filled in from reference TRBV7-9 and TRBJ2-1, reads DTGVSQNPRHKITKRGQNVTFRCDPISEHNRLYWYRQTLGQGPEFLTYFQNEAQLEKSRLLSDRFSAERPKGSFSTLEIQRTEQGDSAMYLCASSSPGGALYNEQFFGPGTRLTVL.

On this clonotype: Germline and junction disagree at one end, which may indicate a read error. The rearrangement links TRBV11-2 to TRBJ2-2, with D possibly TRBD1 on 6 matching bases. CDR1 and CDR2 from the germline V gene are SGHAT and FQNNGV. The CDR3 contains 16 residues. In DNA, the CDR3 is TGTGCCAGCAGCTCGTTCTTATTGACAGGCACCGGGGAGCGGTTTTTT. Translation: CASSSFLLTGTGERFF.

The rearrangement joins TRBV19 to TRBJ2-1; maybe TRBD2 (7 bases). The CDR3 spans 16 residues. Per the germline V gene, CDR1 is LNHDA and CDR2 is SQIVND (reference sequence). V shed 3 bases and J shed 6 bases, with 18 bases lying between them. CDR3 DNA sequence: TGTGCCAGTAGTATCAAGGGGGGGGTAACCGGCAATGAGCAGTTCTTC. This codes for CASSIKGGVTGNEQFF.

This clonotype was seen only a few times. The V call is TRBV7-2, the J call TRBJ1-3; D is undetermined. The length of the CDR3 is 15 residues. In germline, CDR1 is SGHTA, CDR2 FQGNSA. V lost 5 bases and J lost 0, with 11 bases in between. This CDR3 is CASSPGRFSGNTIYF. The CDR3 region has the DNA TGTGCCAGCAGCCCTGGACGGTTCTCTGGAAACACCATATATTTT.

The chain's CDR3 is CASSLGGAAKNIQYF. CDR3 DNA sequence: TGTGCCAGCAGCTTAGGAGGGGCTGCCAAAAACATTCAGTACTTC. The gene calls are TRBV7-8 and TRBJ2-4; D may correspond to TRBD1 or TRBD2 (5 bases each). V lost 1 base and J 1 base, leaving 8 bases between the germline ends. Germline V gene data show CDR1 as SGHVS and CDR2 as FQNEAQ. CDR3 length: 15 residues.

V and J are TRBV20-1 and TRBJ1-6, with TRBD1 as a possible D gene (5 bases). The CDR3 covers 16 residues. V gave up 6 bases and J gave up 0 bases, with 15 bases separating them. Germline V gene data show CDR1 as DFQATT and CDR2 as SNEGSKA (reference sequence). The CDR3 bases are TGCAGTGCCCGGCCGGGGCCGAGCTCCTATAATTCACCCCTCCACTTT. Protein: CSARPGPSSYNSPLHF.

The chain links TRBV5-1 to TRBJ2-7; 9 bases are shared with TRBD1. The germline V gene has CDR1 SGHRS and CDR2 YFSETQ. This CDR3 is built from 15 residues. The V segment lost 4 bases and the J segment 5 bases; nucleotides outside the gene matches: 10. CDR3 sequence (DNA): TGCGCCAGCAGCCCATCACAGGGGGCGCGAAACGAGCAGTACTTC. Translated, it gives CASSPSQGARNEQYF.

This clonotype appeared a few times. V is TRBV6-1 and J is TRBJ2-7; D is perhaps TRBD2 (6 bases). The germline V gene has CDR1 MNHNS and CDR2 SASEGT. V was shortened by 3 bases and J by 5 bases, with 17 bases between the two germline ends. The CDR3 spans 15 residues. DNA for the CDR3: TGTGCCAGCAGTGAGGGTCCCGGGGGTTATGACGAGCAGTACTTC. Translated: CASSEGPGGYDEQYF.

The sample holds many counts of this clonotype. The chain recombines TRBV12-3 or TRBV12-4 with TRBJ1-1, with TRBD1 identical over 7 bases. J gave up 7 bases and V 7 bases, and 9 bases lay outside the gene matches. This CDR3 is built from 13 residues. CDR3 sequence (DNA): TGTGCCAGCAACCCCCGGGACAGAAGTGAAGCTTTCTTT. Encoded protein: CASNPRDRSEAFF.

The chain couples TRBV5-1 to TRBJ2-2, with D possibly matching TRBD2 (6 bases). Looked up from germline, CDR1 is SGHRS and CDR2 is YFSETQ. V was shortened by 1 base and J by 2 bases, with 12 bases between the two germline ends. CDR3 length: 16 amino acids. The CDR3, as DNA: TGCGCCAGCAGCTTGTCGTTAGCGGTAAACACCGGGGAGCTGTTTTTT. Translation gives CASSLSLAVNTGELFF.

In this sample, this clonotype turned up a few times. The chain employs TRBV24-1 and TRBJ2-1, with D unclear. Germline loops: CDR1 KGHDR, CDR2 SFDVKD. V was trimmed by 3 bases and J by 8 bases, leaving 7 bases between them. CDR3 length: 12 residues. The CDR3, as DNA: TGTGCCACCAGTGATCCCCCTTATGAGCAGTTCTTC. It encodes CATSDPPYEQFF.

V is TRBV6-1 and J is TRBJ2-5, with D hard to call. This CDR3 region has 11 residues. Deletions cut 8 bases from V and 5 bases from J, with 9 bases between. CDR1 and CDR2 from the germline V gene are MNHNS and SASEGT. The CDR3 loop is CASGKEETQYF. The CDR3 DNA reads as TGTGCCAGCGGGAAGGAGGAGACCCAGTACTTC.

This clonotype was seen repeatedly, ten times or more. This chain connects TRBV11-2 to TRBJ1-1; 7 bases agree with TRBD1. Germline V gene sequence: CDR1 SGHAT, CDR2 FQNNGV. The CDR3 consists of 15 residues. Trimming cost V 5 bases and J 11 bases; bases outside gene matches: 17. The CDR3 loop is CASSAVMRQGVSAFF. CDR3 coding DNA: TGTGCCAGCAGCGCTGTAATGAGACAGGGAGTGTCGGCTTTCTTT.

There are a few counts of this clonotype. This rearrangement joins TRBV20-1 to TRBJ1-6, with D hard to call. V dropped 0 bases and J dropped 14 bases, with 14 bases sitting between them. Germline CDR1 is DFQATT and CDR2 is SNEGSKA (reference sequence). CDR3 length: 13 residues. CDR3 bases: TGCAGTGCTAGAGATACGTCCGCGAAGACCCTCCACTTT. It is translated as CSARDTSAKTLHF.

This clonotype has just one count. The chain combines TRBV20-1 with TRBJ1-6, with 11 positions matching TRBD1. The CDR3 is 15 amino acids. Germline assignment: CDR1 DFQATT and CDR2 SNEGSKA (reference sequence). With V trimmed by 3 bases and J by 7 bases, 5 bases remained unmatched. DNA for the CDR3: TGCAGTGCTAGGAAGGGACAGGGGGGAAATTCACCCCTCCACTTT. Encoded protein: CSARKGQGGNSPLHF.

This clonotype turned up a few times. The CDR3 nucleotides read TGTGCCAGCAGCTCCCGGACTAGCGGGGGTGATGAGCAGTACTTC. Amino acid sequence: CASSSRTSGGDEQYF. The genes are TRBV7-6 and TRBJ2-7; 13 bases match TRBD2. CDR1 and CDR2 from the germline V gene are SGHVS and FNYEAQ. Trimming at V came to 4 bases and at J to 7 bases, leaving 7 bases not matched to a gene. The CDR3 spans 15 residues. The full variable domain, in which reference TRBV7-6 and TRBJ2-7 provide the parts outside the CDR3, is GAGVSQSPRYKVTKRGQDVALRCDPISGHVSLYWYRQALGQGPEFLTYFNYEAQQDKSGLPNDRFSAERPEGSISTLTIQRTEQRDSAMYRCASSSRTSGGDEQYFGPGTRLTVT.